This entry is about one TCR beta chain. These data come from a study of cytomegalovirus exposure and HLA in healthy donors. 60 Vbeta and 13 Jbeta primers were used in PCR. Methods used by the authors: Approximately 11 million of the roughly 80 million unique TCR beta chains counted in a later analysis were shared. Assay used: immunoSEQ multiplex PCR; TCRdb lists only in-frame clones, some missing. The V and J calls and clone size are taken from that table; D and trimming were inferred from the DNA. The table has roughly 160,000 clones, about 65% seen once. This CDR3 is 15 amino acids long. V lost 4 bases, J lost 4 bases, and 8 bases stayed unmatched. Germline-derived CDR1 and CDR2 are SGHTA and FQGNSA.

This sequence joins TRBV7-2 and TRBJ1-1, with TRBD1 matching over 8 bases. Sequences were obtained from PBMCs. The receptor was derived from a woman in her twenties or thirties in good health and CMV-seronegative. The CDR3 spells CASSYGQGLGTEAFF. In nucleotides, the CDR3 is TGTGCCAGCAGCTACGGACAGGGATTGGGCACTGAAGCTTTCTTT.